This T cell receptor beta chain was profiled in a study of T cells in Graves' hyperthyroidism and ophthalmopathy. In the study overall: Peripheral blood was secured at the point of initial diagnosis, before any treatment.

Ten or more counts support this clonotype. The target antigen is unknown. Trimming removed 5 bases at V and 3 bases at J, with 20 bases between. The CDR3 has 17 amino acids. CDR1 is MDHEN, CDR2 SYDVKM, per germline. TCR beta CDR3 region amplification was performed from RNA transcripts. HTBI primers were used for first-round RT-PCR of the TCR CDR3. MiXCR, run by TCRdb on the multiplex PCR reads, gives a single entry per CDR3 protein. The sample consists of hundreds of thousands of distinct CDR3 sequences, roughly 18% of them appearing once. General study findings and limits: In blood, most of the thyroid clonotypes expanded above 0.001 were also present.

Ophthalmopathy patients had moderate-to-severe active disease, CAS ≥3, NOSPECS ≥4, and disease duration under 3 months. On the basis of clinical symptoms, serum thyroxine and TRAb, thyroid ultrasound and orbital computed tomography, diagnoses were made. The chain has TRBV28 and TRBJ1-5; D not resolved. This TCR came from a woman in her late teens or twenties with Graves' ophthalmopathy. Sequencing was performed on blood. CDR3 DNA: TGTGCCAGCAGTCTATTATGGAGCAGAGTCCACAATCAGCCCCAGCATTTT. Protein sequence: CASSLLWSRVHNQPQHF. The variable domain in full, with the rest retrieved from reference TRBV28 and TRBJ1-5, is DVKVTQSSRYLVKRTGEKVFLECVQDMDHENMFWYRQDPGLGLRLIYFSYDVKMKEKGDIPEGYSVSREKKERFSLILESASTNQTSMYLCASSLLWSRVHNQPQHFGDGTRLSIL.